A selection of T cell receptor beta chains follows, all from one sample in a study of blood T cells in healthy people across ages. TCRdb analysed the 5' RACE reads with MiXCR anew, one entry per CDR3 protein. The data hold about 770,000 distinct CDR3 sequences, with approximately 44% observed a single time. The specimen was blood. The receptors stem from a man aged 60-69 years in good health. Both conserved end residues are part of each CDR3. D genes are given only for firm matches. Only part of the rows carry a size: once, few, many, or a class if the clone is expanded.

D,V,size,J,CDR3,DNA
.,TRBV7-9,many,TRBJ2-5,CASSGQQETQYF,TGTGCCAGCAGCGGACAACAAGAGACCCAGTACTTC
.,TRBV11-3,.,TRBJ2-5,CASGFQSLETQYF,TGTGCCAGCGGCTTCCAGTCTCTGGAGACCCAGTACTTC
TRBD1,TRBV7-9,.,TRBJ2-1,CASSPPAGGFRTEQFF,TGTGCCAGCAGCCCCCCGGCAGGGGGTTTTCGTACTGAGCAGTTCTTC
TRBD1,TRBV6-5,.,TRBJ1-1,CASSYSNQGDTEAFF,TGTGCCAGCAGTTACTCGAACCAGGGGGACACTGAAGCTTTCTTT
.,TRBV12-3/TRBV12-4,.,TRBJ1-2,CASAQTGPSNCGYTF,TGTGCCAGCGCCCAGACCGGGCCATCTAACTGTGGCTACACCTTC
.,TRBV20-1,once,TRBJ2-7,CSATRGRGTYNEQYF,TGCAGTGCCACCCGGGGGCGGGGGACCTACAATGAGCAGTACTTC
.,TRBV28,.,TRBJ2-1,CASSSLQGGNEQFF,TGTGCCAGCAGTTCGCTCCAGGGGGGCAATGAGCAGTTCTTC
.,TRBV6-5,.,TRBJ2-5,CASSRTGYLETQYF,TGTGCCAGCAGCCGGACGGGGTACCTAGAGACCCAGTACTTC
TRBD1,TRBV6-1,few,TRBJ2-7,CASSEGDREISYEQYF,TGTGCCAGCAGTGAAGGGGACAGGGAAATTTCCTACGAGCAGTACTTC
TRBD1,TRBV20-1,.,TRBJ2-7,CSAREGTGGRYEQYF,TGCAGTGCTAGAGAAGGGACAGGGGGAAGGTACGAGCAGTACTTC
.,TRBV27,many,TRBJ2-7,CASMGGASYEQYF,TGTGCCAGCATGGGGGGGGCAAGCTACGAGCAGTACTTC
TRBD2,TRBV18,.,TRBJ2-1,CASSPPTSGGGEEQFF,TGTGCCAGCTCACCCCCGACGAGCGGGGGCGGAGAGGAGCAGTTCTTC
.,TRBV11-2,.,TRBJ2-6,CASSHLSGANVLPF,TGTGCCAGCAGCCACCTTTCTGGGGCCAACGTCCTGCCTTTC
.,TRBV5-6,.,TRBJ2-1,CASSFGHEQFF,TGTGCCAGCAGCTTCGGGCATGAGCAGTTCTTC
TRBD1,TRBV2,.,TRBJ2-1,CASSTEASDRGLLNEQFF,TGTGCCAGCAGCACTGAGGCCTCGGACAGGGGATTACTGAATGAGCAGTTCTTC
.,TRBV5-1,few,TRBJ2-5,CASSQGSPYQETQYF,TGCGCCAGCAGCCAAGGGTCCCCGTACCAAGAGACCCAGTACTTC
TRBD1,TRBV15,few,TRBJ1-5,CATSRVGTGNQPQHF,TGTGCCACCAGCAGAGTCGGGACAGGCAATCAGCCCCAGCATTTT
.,TRBV11-2,.,TRBJ2-1,CASTLRVGQGGESSYNEQFF,TGTGCCAGCACCTTGAGGGTAGGGCAGGGAGGCGAGAGCTCCTACAATGAGCAGTTCTTC
TRBD1,TRBV7-2,.,TRBJ1-4,CASSATSGGEKLFF,TGTGCCAGCAGCGCAACGTCAGGGGGTGAAAAACTGTTTTTT
.,TRBV12-3/TRBV12-4,.,TRBJ1-2,CASSPSGAGSYDYTF,TGTGCCAGCAGTCCCTCGGGGGCAGGATCCTATGACTACACCTTC
.,TRBV3-1,few,TRBJ1-2,CASRGGGYGYTF,TGTGCCAGCAGGGGAGGGGGATATGGCTACACCTTC
TRBD2,TRBV11-3,few,TRBJ2-5,CASSLGLGIQETQYF,TGTGCCAGCAGCTTGGGACTAGGCATACAAGAGACCCAGTACTTC
.,TRBV20-1,many,TRBJ2-2,CSAALANTGELFF,TGCAGTGCGGCTCTGGCGAACACCGGGGAGCTGTTTTTT
.,TRBV11-2,.,TRBJ1-3,CASSLETSRNTIYF,TGTGCCAGCAGCTTAGAAACAAGCAGAAACACCATATATTTT
.,TRBV7-2,once,TRBJ2-1,CASSQRRTLTLNNEQFF,TGTGCCAGCAGCCAGAGACGGACGTTGACTCTAAACAATGAGCAGTTCTTC
.,TRBV6-5,many,TRBJ1-2,CASSYSPRGGNYGYTF,TGTGCCAGCAGTTACTCTCCCAGGGGAGGCAACTATGGCTACACCTTC
.,TRBV6-5,.,TRBJ2-7,CASMRDTNSYEQYF,TGTGCCAGCATGAGGGACACCAACTCCTACGAGCAGTACTTC
.,TRBV5-6,.,TRBJ2-1,CASSLRRGRGNEQFF,TGTGCCAGCAGCTTGCGGCGGGGGCGGGGGAATGAGCAGTTCTTC
.,TRBV7-2,.,TRBJ2-7,CASSLTGAGAQYF,TGTGCCAGCAGCCTGACAGGGGCGGGGGCCCAGTACTTC
.,TRBV5-1,.,TRBJ2-4,CASSLADAEQYF,TGCGCCAGCAGCTTGGCCGATGCAGAGCAGTACTTC
.,TRBV2,.,TRBJ1-5,CAGRRNGGSQPQHF,TGTGCCGGCAGAAGAAACGGGGGGTCTCAGCCCCAGCATTTT
.,TRBV18,.,TRBJ2-5,CASSPLTQSQETQYF,TGTGCCAGCTCACCATTGACACAGAGTCAAGAGACCCAGTACTTC
.,TRBV6-1,.,TRBJ2-5,CASSEMRKKETQYF,TGTGCCAGCAGTGAAATGAGAAAAAAAGAGACCCAGTACTTC
.,TRBV20-1,once,TRBJ1-5,CSARQGGGSNQPQHF,TGCAGTGCTAGACAGGGAGGTGGGAGCAATCAGCCCCAGCATTTT
.,TRBV5-1,.,TRBJ1-1,CASSLARLVGRTEAFF,TGCGCCAGCAGCTTGGCCCGCCTTGTGGGGCGGACTGAAGCTTTCTTT
TRBD1,TRBV20-1,.,TRBJ1-5,CSARMGQSNQPQHF,TGTAGTGCTAGGATGGGACAGTCCAATCAGCCCCAGCATTTT
TRBD1,TRBV5-1,.,TRBJ2-7,CASNPGTGSYEQYF,TGCGCCAGCAATCCCGGGACAGGCTCCTACGAGCAGTACTTC